Described below is a single TCR beta chain sequence and its context. The germline V gene has CDR1 SGHRS and CDR2 YFSETQ. This CDR3 spans 13 amino acids. The V and J ends lost 4 bases and 1 base respectively, with 8 bases between them. This entry belongs to a study of blood T cell repertoires in COVID-19. Profiling relied on immunoSEQ multiplex PCR, and the TCRdb table lists in-frame clones only, not all of them. The sample holds hundreds of thousands of clones; under 90% are singletons and the top ten take roughly 10%. The receptor was derived from a woman aged 30 to 39 who had recovered from COVID-19. Sequencing was performed on PBMCs or T cells enriched from blood (not recorded which). This rearrangement joins TRBV5-1 to TRBJ1-1; D ambiguous. CDR3 nucleotides: TGCGCCAGCAGCCCCCGACAGAACACTGAAGCTTTCTTT. Translating gives CASSPRQNTEAFF.